Sequencing of this T cell receptor (beta chain) was carried out in a study of T cell responses to AZD1222 COVID-19 vaccine. This table comes from immunoSEQ multiplex PCR, and its TCRdb copy is limited to in-frame clones, with some not included. The profile shows about 200,000 clones, 85% to 95% of them singletons. The source material was peripheral blood, sampled 28 days after the second AZD1222 dose. This TCR derives from an adult who received the AZD1222 COVID-19 vaccine.

CDR3 nucleotide sequence: TGTGCCAGCCGTCGCTCGCAGGCCCAGCATTTT. Its protein product is CASRRSQAQHF. V is TRBV28 and J is TRBJ1-5; D is ambiguous. The CDR3 consists of 11 residues. Germline CDR1 is MDHEN and CDR2 is SYDVKM. Trimming left V 8 bases short and J 11 bases short, with 13 bases between.